This TCR beta chain was sequenced in a study of shared clonotypes between healthy human individuals. For the study at large: Each donor's CD4 naive and CD4 memory cells filled three plates apiece, CD8 naive two, and CD8 memory one.

The CDR3 extends over 16 amino acids. The germline V gene encodes CDR1 SGDLS and CDR2 YYNGEE. Germline trimming cut 7 bases from V and 7 bases from J; bases unmatched to any gene: 12. Clones were sequenced by immunoSEQ multiplex PCR, and TCRdb holds only the in-frame ones, with some missing. The table includes approximately 2.1 million clones, 85% to 95% detected once. The TCR was taken from a man in his late teens or twenties in good health. Some clones in this sample may be carry-over from other donors' samples. Sequencing was performed on naive CD4+ T cells from PBMCs. Subset defined: CD45RA+ positively selected. The chain carries TRBV9 and TRBJ1-4, with TRBD1 identical over 11 bases. The CDR3 sequence: CASSGPTGQGGEKLFF. The CDR3 DNA reads as TGTGCCAGCTCCGGACCCACGGGACAGGGGGGTGAAAAACTGTTTTTT.